The 22 T cell receptor beta chains reported below all come from one sample, sequenced in a study of shared clonotypes between healthy human individuals. TCRdb's table, derived via immunoSEQ multiplex PCR, lists solely in-frame clones and lacks some. Among 800,000 or so clones listed, around 96% were seen once. Naivety among CD8 cells was defined by CD45RO negativity and positive CCR7 selection, thereby excluding terminally differentiated effector memory CD45RA+ cells. The sample consisted of naive CD8+ T cells sorted from blood. The receptors derive from a man in his thirties or forties in good health.

The rearrangement uses TRBV28 and TRBJ2-1; 8 bases agree with TRBD1. This CDR3 contains 15 residues. Germline CDR1 and CDR2: MDHEN and SYDVKM. Unmatched junction bases numbered 7, after V lost 5 bases and J lost 4 bases. The CDR3: CASSPWDRSYNEQFF. The CDR3 nucleotides read TGTGCCAGCAGTCCGTGGGACAGGTCTTACAATGAGCAGTTCTTC.

The chain couples TRBV4-1 to TRBJ1-1, with D possibly TRBD1 on 5 matching bases. Germline V gene sequence: CDR1 MGHRA, CDR2 YSYEKL. The length of the CDR3 is 16 residues. V dropped 1 base and J dropped 5 bases, with 17 bases sitting between them. The CDR3 DNA reads as TGCGCCAGCAGCCAAGGGTGGGGCGGGCTAGGAACTGAAGCTTTCTTT. This sequence encodes CASSQGWGGLGTEAFF.

The gene calls are TRBV7-6 and TRBJ1-2, with 11 positions matching TRBD1. V was clipped by 5 bases and J by 2 bases; unmatched bases: 10. The CDR3 is 17 residues long. CDR1 and CDR2 from the germline V gene are SGHVS and FNYEAQ. CDR3 sequence (DNA): TGTGCCAGCAGCCCTAACCGGGACAGGGGGATGAACTATGGCTACACCTTC. Translation gives CASSPNRDRGMNYGYTF.

The rearrangement uses TRBV7-3 and TRBJ2-2; a possible D gene is TRBD1 (6 bases). The V end was cut by 4 bases, the J end by 3 bases, with 15 bases between. CDR3 length: 16 residues. The germline CDR1 and CDR2 sequences are SGHTA and FQGTGA. The CDR3 sequence is CASSSLPAGDTGELFF. Written as DNA, the CDR3 is TGTGCCAGCAGCTCCTTGCCGGCAGGGGACACCGGGGAGCTGTTTTTT.

This chain joins TRBV7-7 and TRBJ2-2; D is perhaps TRBD1 (5 bases). Trimming left V 1 base short and J 4 bases short, with 7 bases between. The CDR3 has 14 residues. Germline V CDR1 and CDR2: SSHAT, FNYEAQ (reference sequence). The CDR3 reads CASSLGGLTGELFF. In DNA, the CDR3 is TGTGCCAGCAGCTTAGGGGGCCTCACCGGGGAGCTGTTTTTT.

CDR3 region: CASSYSGSWYEQYF. DNA of the CDR3: TGTGCCAGCAGCTATAGCGGGAGCTGGTACGAGCAGTACTTC. V usage is TRBV6-5 and J usage is TRBJ2-7; 9 positions agree with TRBD2. V lost 6 bases to trimming and J lost 4 bases; unmatched junction nucleotides: 7. The CDR3 covers 14 residues. From germline, CDR1 is MNHEY and CDR2 SVGAGI.

The chain carries TRBV11-2 and TRBJ2-7; TRBD2 matches 7 bases. CDR3 size: 17 residues. The ends lost 5 bases at V and 0 bases at J; junction bases unmatched: 13. Germline V lookup: CDR1 SGHAT, CDR2 FQNNGV. The CDR3 region has the DNA TGTGCCAGCAGCCCGTGGGCTAGCGGAGGGAGCTCCTACGAGCAGTACTTC. Amino acids: CASSPWASGGSSYEQYF.

The chain uses TRBV15 and TRBJ2-3; 9 bases align to TRBD1. The CDR3 runs 15 residues. The J segment lost 5 bases and the V segment lost 4 bases, leaving 7 bases of the junction unmatched. Germline CDR1 reads LNHNV; CDR2 reads YYDKDF (reference sequence). CDR3 DNA: TGTGCCACCAGCACAACAGGGGGCGTAGGAGATACGCAGTATTTT. Translated: CATSTTGGVGDTQYF. Full variable domain (missing parts from reference TRBV15 and TRBJ2-3): DAMVIQNPRYQVTQFGKPVTLSCSQTLNHNVMYWYQQKSSQAPKLLFHYYDKDFNNEADTPDNFQSRRPNTSFCFLDIRSPGLGDTAMYLCATSTTGGVGDTQYFGPGTRLTVL.

J is TRBJ2-1 and V is TRBV30, with 10 bases that match TRBD2. The CDR3 has 15 residues. J was trimmed by 4 bases and V by 1 base; bases with no gene match: 4. Germline CDR1 and CDR2: GTSNPN and SVGIG (reference sequence). The CDR3 coding sequence is TGTGCCTGGAGTGCTAGCGGGGGACTTTACAATGAGCAGTTCTTC. It encodes CAWSASGGLYNEQFF.

The V and J genes are TRBV19 and TRBJ2-1; D uncertain. The CDR3 loop spans 16 amino acids. V lost 4 bases, J lost 0 bases, and 13 bases lay in between. Per germline, CDR1 LNHDA and CDR2 SQIVND (reference sequence). The DNA for the CDR3 is TGTGCCAGTAGTACCTCTGAGGCCCCCTCCTACAATGAGCAGTTCTTC. It translates to CASSTSEAPSYNEQFF.

The CDR3 bases are TGTGCCTGGAGTGCCGACGACTCCTACGAGCAGTACTTC. Amino acid sequence: CAWSADDSYEQYF. This sequence joins TRBV30 and TRBJ2-7; D not resolved. Germline assignment: CDR1 GTSNPN and CDR2 SVGIG (reference sequence). This CDR3 comprises 13 residues. Between the trimmed V and J ends, which lost 1 base and 0 bases, there was a span of 7 bases. The full variable domain, completed using reference TRBV30 and TRBJ2-7, is SQTIHQWPATLVQPVGSPLSLECTVEGTSNPNLYWYRQAAGRGLQLLFYSVGIGQISSEVPQNLSASRPQDRQFILSSKKLLLSDSGFYLCAWSADDSYEQYFGPGTRLTVT.

In DNA form, the CDR3 reads TGTGCCAGCAGAAACAGGGGGCGAGGCAATGAGCAGTTCTTC. The encoded protein is CASRNRGRGNEQFF. This sequence joins TRBV6-1 and TRBJ2-1; the match to TRBD1 covers 9 bases. The CDR3 runs 14 residues. V lost 6 bases, J lost 6 bases, and 6 bases stayed unmatched. Germline CDR1 is MNHNS and CDR2 is SASEGT.

The chain carries TRBV6-4 and TRBJ2-1; D gene unclear. V was trimmed by 4 bases and J by 3 bases, leaving 7 bases between them. The length of the CDR3 is 13 residues. Germline V CDR1 and CDR2: MRHNA, SNTAGT. The CDR3 DNA sequence: TGTGCCAGCAGTGTTCATAACTACAATGAGCAGTTCTTC. Translating it yields CASSVHNYNEQFF.

This clone was observed a single time. The rearrangement links TRBV28 to TRBJ2-7, with D possibly being TRBD1 (5 bases). Germline V gives CDR1 MDHEN, CDR2 SYDVKM. The CDR3 length is 14 residues. V was pared by 3 bases and J by 3 bases, with 12 bases between. CDR3 sequence: CASSFARGYYEQYF. The CDR3 DNA is TGTGCCAGCAGTTTCGCAAGGGGCTACTACGAGCAGTACTTC. The full variable domain, in which reference TRBV28 and TRBJ2-7 provide the parts outside the CDR3, is DVKVTQSSRYLVKRTGEKVFLECVQDMDHENMFWYRQDPGLGLRLIYFSYDVKMKEKGDIPEGYSVSREKKERFSLILESASTNQTSMYLCASSFARGYYEQYFGPGTRLTVT.

The rearrangement links TRBV11-3 to TRBJ2-2; D may correspond to TRBD1 or TRBD2 (5 bases each). Between the trimmed V and J ends, which lost 3 bases and 1 base, there was a span of 12 bases. The CDR3 runs 16 residues. CDR1 is SGHNT, CDR2 YENEEA, per germline. The CDR3 spells CASSFRDRENTGELFF. CDR3 DNA: TGTGCCAGCAGCTTCCGGGACCGGGAGAACACCGGGGAGCTGTTTTTT.

The J gene is TRBJ1-1, the V gene TRBV4-1; D not resolved. Germline V gives CDR1 MGHRA, CDR2 YSYEKL. The V end lost 2 bases, the J end lost 2 bases, and 18 bases lay between the germline ends. The CDR3 totals 17 residues. CDR3 DNA: TGCGCCAGCAGCCAACCCGACGGCCCCTTTAGAAACACTGAAGCTTTCTTT. This sequence encodes CASSQPDGPFRNTEAFF.

V and J are TRBV28 and TRBJ2-3; tentatively, D is TRBD2 (6 bases). Germline CDR1 is MDHEN and CDR2 is SYDVKM. Between the trimmed V and J ends, which lost 6 bases and 0 bases, there was a span of 22 bases. The CDR3 is 18 amino acids. The CDR3 DNA reads TGTGCCAGCAGACCAAATTGGAGGGACGGACGGAGCACAGATACGCAGTATTTT. This translates into CASRPNWRDGRSTDTQYF.

CDR3 sequence reads: CASSSAPKGDEQYF. The CDR3 bases are TGTGCCAGCAGCTCCGCCCCAAAGGGCGACGAGCAGTACTTC. The chain carries TRBV5-4 and TRBJ2-7; D gene unclear. Germline CDR1 and CDR2: SGHNT and YYREEE (reference sequence). Between the trimmed V and J ends, which lost 3 bases and 5 bases, there was a span of 15 bases. The CDR3 is 14 residues long.

The DNA of the CDR3 is TGTGCCAGCAGCATAAGCCAGGGGAACACTGAAGCTTTCTTT. It is translated as CASSISQGNTEAFF. This chain joins TRBV7-9 and TRBJ1-1; a weak D match, TRBD1 (5 bases). The CDR3 spans 14 residues. Germline V CDR1 and CDR2: SEHNR, FQNEAQ (reference sequence). Trimming took 5 bases from V and 1 from J, leaving 11 bases between them.

This rearrangement joins TRBV7-2 to TRBJ2-2, with D hard to call. Germline CDR1 SGHTA, CDR2 FQGNSA. This CDR3 has 13 amino acids. Trimming took off 3 bases at V and 3 bases at J, with 5 bases between the two ends. The CDR3 region is CASSFEDTGELFF. The CDR3 DNA reads TGTGCCAGCAGCTTCGAGGACACCGGGGAGCTGTTTTTT.

V gene TRBV28 combines with J gene TRBJ2-1; 9 bases map to TRBD1. The CDR3 covers 17 residues. V shed 4 bases and J 9 bases; nucleotides not matched to a gene: 16. Per germline, CDR1 MDHEN and CDR2 SYDVKM. CDR3 protein: CASSSPPGTGRVGEQFF. CDR3 nucleotides: TGTGCCAGCAGTTCCCCACCAGGGACAGGGAGGGTCGGTGAGCAGTTCTTC.

The chain employs TRBV25-1 and TRBJ2-1, with 9 nucleotides matching TRBD2. Germline CDR1 is MGHDK and CDR2 is SYGVNS. J gave up 4 bases and V 2 bases, and 9 bases lay outside the gene matches. The CDR3 loop spans 17 amino acids. Here the CDR3 reads CASSERETSGIYNEQFF. DNA for the CDR3: TGTGCCAGCAGTGAAAGGGAGACTAGCGGAATATACAATGAGCAGTTCTTC.